A single TCR beta chain is shown here with its context. Time point reported: sample taken at primary tumor resection. Whole RNA was taken from tumor, nontumor lung or frozen PBMC; it was then sequenced unsorted. The entry originates in a study of spatial heterogeneity in lung cancer. The CDR3 loop spans 14 amino acids. The V gene's germline CDR1 is DFQATT and CDR2 SNEGSKA (reference sequence). The V gene end was trimmed by 5 bases and the J gene end by 0 bases; junction bases not matched to a gene: 7. TCRdb itself ran the 5' RACE reads through MiXCR, one entry per CDR3 protein. The sample carries about 1,600 distinct CDR3 sequences, 20% to 30% recorded once.

The chain joins TRBV20-1 to TRBJ2-7; the match to TRBD2 covers 7 bases. This sequence originates from a male donor with early-stage non-small cell lung cancer. Here the sequenced sample was PBMCs, taken at surgery. CDR3: CSARDYLSSYEQYF. The DNA of the CDR3 is TGCAGTGCTCGGGACTATCTAAGCTCCTACGAGCAGTACTTC.